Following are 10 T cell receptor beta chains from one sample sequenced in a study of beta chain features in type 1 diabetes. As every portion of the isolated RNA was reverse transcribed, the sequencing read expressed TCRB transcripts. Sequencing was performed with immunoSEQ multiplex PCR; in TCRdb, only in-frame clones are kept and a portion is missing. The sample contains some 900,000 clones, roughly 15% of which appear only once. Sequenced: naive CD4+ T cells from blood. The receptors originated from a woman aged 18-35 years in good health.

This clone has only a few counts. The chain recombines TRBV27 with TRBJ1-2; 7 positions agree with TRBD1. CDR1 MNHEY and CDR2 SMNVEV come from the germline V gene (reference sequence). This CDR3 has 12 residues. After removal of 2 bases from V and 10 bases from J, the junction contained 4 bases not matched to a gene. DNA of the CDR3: TGTGCCAGCAGTTTACGAGGGGGCCACTACACCTTC. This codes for CASSLRGGHYTF.

The CDR3 region is CASRENRGGYTF. The DNA of the CDR3 is TGTGCCAGCAGAGAAAACCGGGGCGGCTACACCTTC. The chain links TRBV2 to TRBJ1-2; the D gene is possibly TRBD1 (5 bases). CDR3 length: 12 amino acids. V lost 6 bases to trimming and J lost 8 bases, with 13 bases between them. CDR1 is SNHLY and CDR2 is FYNNEI in the germline V gene.

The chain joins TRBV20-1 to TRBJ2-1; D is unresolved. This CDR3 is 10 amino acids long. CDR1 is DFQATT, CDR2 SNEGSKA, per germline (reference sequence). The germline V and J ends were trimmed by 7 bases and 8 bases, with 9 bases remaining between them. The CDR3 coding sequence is TGCAGTGTGGGCTTCCATGAGCAGTTCTTC. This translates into CSVGFHEQFF.

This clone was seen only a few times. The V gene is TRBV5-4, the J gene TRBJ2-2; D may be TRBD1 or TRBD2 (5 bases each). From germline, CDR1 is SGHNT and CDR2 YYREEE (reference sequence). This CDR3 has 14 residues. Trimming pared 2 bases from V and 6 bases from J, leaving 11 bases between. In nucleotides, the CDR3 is TGTGCCAGCAGCTTCAATCCGGGACCCGGGGAGCTGTTTTTT. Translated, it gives CASSFNPGPGELFF. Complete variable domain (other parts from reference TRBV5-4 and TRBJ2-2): ETGVTQSPTHLIKTRGQQVTLRCSSQSGHNTVSWYQQALGQGPQFIFQYYREEENGRGNFPPRFSGLQFPNYSSELNVNALELDDSALYLCASSFNPGPGELFFGEGSRLTVL.

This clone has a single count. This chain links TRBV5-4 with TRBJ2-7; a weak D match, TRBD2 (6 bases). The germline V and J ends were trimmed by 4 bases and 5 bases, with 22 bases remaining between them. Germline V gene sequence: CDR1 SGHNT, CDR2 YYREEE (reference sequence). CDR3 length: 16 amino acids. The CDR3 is CASSTPGVSGYHEQYF. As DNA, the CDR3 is TGTGCCAGCAGCACCCCGGGCGTTAGCGGATACCACGAGCAGTACTTC.

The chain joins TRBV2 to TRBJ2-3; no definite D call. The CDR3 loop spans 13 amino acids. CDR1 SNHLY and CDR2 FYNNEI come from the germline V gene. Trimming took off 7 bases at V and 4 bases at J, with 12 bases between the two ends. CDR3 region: CASMSNSPDTQYF. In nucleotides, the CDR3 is TGTGCCAGCATGTCGAACAGCCCAGATACGCAGTATTTT.

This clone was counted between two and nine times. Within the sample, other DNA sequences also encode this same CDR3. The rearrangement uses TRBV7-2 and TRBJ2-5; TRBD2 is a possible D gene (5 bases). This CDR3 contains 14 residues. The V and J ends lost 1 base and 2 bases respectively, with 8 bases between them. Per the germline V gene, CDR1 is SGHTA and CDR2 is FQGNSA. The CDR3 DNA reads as TGTGCCAGCAGCTTAGGTGGGAGTCAAGAGACCCAGTACTTC. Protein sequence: CASSLGGSQETQYF.

The CDR3 region has the DNA TGCGCCAGCAGTGAAGGGAGCGATACGCAGTATTTT. It encodes CASSEGSDTQYF. This chain links TRBV10-1 with TRBJ2-3, with a tentative D call TRBD2 (5 bases). CDR3 length: 12 amino acids. In germline, CDR1 is WNHNN, CDR2 SYGVQD (reference sequence). The ends were cut back, 3 bases at V and 6 bases at J, with 7 bases in the middle.

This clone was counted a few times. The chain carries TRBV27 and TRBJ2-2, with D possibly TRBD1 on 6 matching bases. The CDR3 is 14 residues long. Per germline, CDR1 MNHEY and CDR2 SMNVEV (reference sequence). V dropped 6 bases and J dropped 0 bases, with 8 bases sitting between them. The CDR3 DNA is TGTGCCAGCAGACGGACAGCGAACACCGGGGAGCTGTTTTTT. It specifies CASRRTANTGELFF.

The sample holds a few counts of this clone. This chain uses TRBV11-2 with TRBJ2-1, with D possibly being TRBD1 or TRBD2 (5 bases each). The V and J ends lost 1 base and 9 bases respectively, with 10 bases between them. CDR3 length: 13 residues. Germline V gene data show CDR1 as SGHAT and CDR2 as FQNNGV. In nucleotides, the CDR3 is TGTGCCAGCAGCTTAGCTGGGGGTGGTGAGCAGTTCTTC. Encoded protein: CASSLAGGGEQFF. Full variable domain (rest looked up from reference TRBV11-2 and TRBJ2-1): EAGVAQSPRYKIIEKRQSVAFWCNPISGHATLYWYQQILGQGPKLLIQFQNNGVVDDSQLPKDRFSAERLKGVDSTLKIQPAKLEDSAVYLCASSLAGGGEQFFGPGTRLTVL.